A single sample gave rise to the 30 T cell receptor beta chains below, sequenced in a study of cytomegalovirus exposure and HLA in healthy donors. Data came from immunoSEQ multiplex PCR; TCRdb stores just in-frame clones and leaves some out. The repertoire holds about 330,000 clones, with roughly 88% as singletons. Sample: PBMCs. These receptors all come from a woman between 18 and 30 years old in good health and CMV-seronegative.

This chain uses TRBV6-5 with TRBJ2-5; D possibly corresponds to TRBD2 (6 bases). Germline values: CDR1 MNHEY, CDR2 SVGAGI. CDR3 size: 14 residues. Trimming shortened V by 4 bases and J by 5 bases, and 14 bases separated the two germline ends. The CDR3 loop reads CASSSPRGGETQYF. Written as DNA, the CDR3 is TGTGCCAGCAGTTCCCCTCGCGGAGGGGAGACCCAGTACTTC.

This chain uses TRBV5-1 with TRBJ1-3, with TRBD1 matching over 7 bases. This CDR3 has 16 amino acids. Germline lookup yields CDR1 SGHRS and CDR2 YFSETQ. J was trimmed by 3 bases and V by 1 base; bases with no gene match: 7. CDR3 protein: CASSLWAGGVGNTIYF. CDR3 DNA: TGCGCCAGCAGCTTGTGGGCAGGGGGTGTTGGAAACACCATATATTTT.

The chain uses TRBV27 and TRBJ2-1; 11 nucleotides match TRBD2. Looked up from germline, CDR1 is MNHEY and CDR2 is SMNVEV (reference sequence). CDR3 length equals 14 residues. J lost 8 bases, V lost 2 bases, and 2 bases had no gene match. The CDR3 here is CASSLVAGGDEQFF. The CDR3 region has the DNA TGTGCCAGCAGTTTAGTAGCGGGAGGGGATGAGCAGTTCTTC.

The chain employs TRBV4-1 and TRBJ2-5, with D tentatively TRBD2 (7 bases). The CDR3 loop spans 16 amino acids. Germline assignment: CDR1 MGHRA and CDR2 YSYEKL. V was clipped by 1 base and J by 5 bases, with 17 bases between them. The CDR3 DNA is TGCGCCAGCAGCCAAGGGCTCGGGGGGCTAGGGGAGACCCAGTACTTC. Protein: CASSQGLGGLGETQYF.

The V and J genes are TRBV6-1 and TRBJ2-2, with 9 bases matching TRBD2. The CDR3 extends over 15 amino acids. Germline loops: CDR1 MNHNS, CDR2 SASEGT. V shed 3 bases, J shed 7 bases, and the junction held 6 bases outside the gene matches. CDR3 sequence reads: CASSDIAGVGGELFF. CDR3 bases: TGTGCCAGCAGTGACATAGCGGGAGTGGGCGGGGAGCTGTTTTTT.

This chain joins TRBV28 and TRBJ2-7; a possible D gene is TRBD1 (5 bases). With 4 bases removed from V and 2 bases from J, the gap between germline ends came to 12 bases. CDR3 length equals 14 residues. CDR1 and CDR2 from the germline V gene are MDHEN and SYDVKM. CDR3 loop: CASSSIQAPYEQYF. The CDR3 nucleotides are TGTGCCAGCAGTTCTATACAGGCCCCCTACGAGCAGTACTTC.

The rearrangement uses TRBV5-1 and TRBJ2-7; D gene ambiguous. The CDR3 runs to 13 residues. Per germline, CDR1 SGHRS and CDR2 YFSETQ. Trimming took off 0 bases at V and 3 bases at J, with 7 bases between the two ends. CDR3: CASSLGPLYEQYF. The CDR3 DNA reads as TGCGCCAGCAGCTTGGGGCCTCTCTACGAGCAGTACTTC.

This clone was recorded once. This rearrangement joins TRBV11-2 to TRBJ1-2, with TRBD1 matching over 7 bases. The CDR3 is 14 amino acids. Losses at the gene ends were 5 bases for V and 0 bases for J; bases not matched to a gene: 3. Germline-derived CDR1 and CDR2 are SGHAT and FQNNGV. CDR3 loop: CASSLGQANYGYTF. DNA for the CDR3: TGTGCCAGCAGCCTCGGACAGGCTAACTATGGCTACACCTTC. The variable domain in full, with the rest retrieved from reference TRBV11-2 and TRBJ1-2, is EAGVAQSPRYKIIEKRQSVAFWCNPISGHATLYWYQQILGQGPKLLIQFQNNGVVDDSQLPKDRFSAERLKGVDSTLKIQPAKLEDSAVYLCASSLGQANYGYTFGSGTRLTVV.

CDR3 sequence (DNA): TGCGCCAGCAGCCAGGGACTAGCGGGAGTCGAGCAGTACTTC. Encoded protein: CASSQGLAGVEQYF. V and J are TRBV4-3 and TRBJ2-7; 14 bases map to TRBD2. V shed 3 bases and J 6 bases; nucleotides not matched to a gene: 1. CDR1 is LGHNA, CDR2 YSLEER, per germline. This CDR3 is 14 amino acids long.

CDR3 region: CASSKLQEDNEQFF. Written as DNA, the CDR3 is TGTGCCAGCAGTAAGCTCCAGGAGGACAATGAGCAGTTCTTC. The rearrangement uses TRBV6-1 and TRBJ2-1; tentatively, D is TRBD2 (5 bases). The CDR3 totals 14 residues. The V and J ends lost 5 bases and 5 bases respectively, with 13 bases between them. Germline V CDR1 and CDR2: MNHNS, SASEGT.

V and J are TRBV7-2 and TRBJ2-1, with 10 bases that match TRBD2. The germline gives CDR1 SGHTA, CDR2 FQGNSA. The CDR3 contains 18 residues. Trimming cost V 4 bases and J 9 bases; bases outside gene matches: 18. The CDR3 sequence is CASSYDRVGLAGVGEQFF. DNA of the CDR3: TGTGCCAGCAGCTACGACAGGGTCGGGCTAGCGGGAGTGGGTGAGCAGTTCTTC.

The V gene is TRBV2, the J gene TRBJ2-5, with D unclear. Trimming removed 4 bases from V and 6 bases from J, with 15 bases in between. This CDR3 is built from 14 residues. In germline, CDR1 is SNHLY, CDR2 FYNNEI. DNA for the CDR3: TGTGCCAGCAGTGGGGCCCTGTGGTTAAAGACCCAGTACTTC. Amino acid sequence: CASSGALWLKTQYF. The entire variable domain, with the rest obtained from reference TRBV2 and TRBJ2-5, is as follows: EPEVTQTPSHQVTQMGQEVILRCVPISNHLYFYWYRQILGQKVEFLVSFYNNEISEKSEIFDDQFSVERPDGSNFTLKIRSTKLEDSAMYFCASSGALWLKTQYFGPGTRLLVL.

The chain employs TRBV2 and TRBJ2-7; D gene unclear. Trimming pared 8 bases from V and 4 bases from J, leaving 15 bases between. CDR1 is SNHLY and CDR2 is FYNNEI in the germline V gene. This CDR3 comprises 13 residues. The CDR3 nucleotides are TGTGCCAGCTTGCCTAGTTCTTCGTACGAGCAGTACTTC. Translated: CASLPSSSYEQYF.

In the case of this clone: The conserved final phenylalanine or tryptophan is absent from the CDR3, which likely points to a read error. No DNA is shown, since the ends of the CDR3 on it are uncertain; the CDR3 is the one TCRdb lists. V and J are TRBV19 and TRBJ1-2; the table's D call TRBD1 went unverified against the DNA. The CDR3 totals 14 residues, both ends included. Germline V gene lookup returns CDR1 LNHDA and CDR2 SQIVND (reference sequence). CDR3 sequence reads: CASSITTQSIDREV.

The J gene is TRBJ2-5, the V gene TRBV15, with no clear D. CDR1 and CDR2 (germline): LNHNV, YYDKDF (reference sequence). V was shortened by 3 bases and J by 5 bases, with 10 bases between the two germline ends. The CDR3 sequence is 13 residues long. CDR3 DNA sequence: TGTGCCACCAGCAGTTACACGCGGGAGACCCAGTACTTC. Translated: CATSSYTRETQYF.

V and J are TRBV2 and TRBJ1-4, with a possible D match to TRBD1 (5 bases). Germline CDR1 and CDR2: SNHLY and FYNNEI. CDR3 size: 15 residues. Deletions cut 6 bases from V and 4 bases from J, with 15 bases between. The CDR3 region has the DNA TGTGCCAGCAGAACAGCGCGGGGACTTAATGAAAAACTGTTTTTT. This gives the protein CASRTARGLNEKLFF. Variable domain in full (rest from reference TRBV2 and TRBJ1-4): EPEVTQTPSHQVTQMGQEVILRCVPISNHLYFYWYRQILGQKVEFLVSFYNNEISEKSEIFDDQFSVERPDGSNFTLKIRSTKLEDSAMYFCASRTARGLNEKLFFGSGTQLSVL.

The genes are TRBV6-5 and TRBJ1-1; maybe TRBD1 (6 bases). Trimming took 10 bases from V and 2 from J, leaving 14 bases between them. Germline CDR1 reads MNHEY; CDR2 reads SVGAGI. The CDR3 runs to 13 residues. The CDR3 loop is CAIQRQVNTEAFF. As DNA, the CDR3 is TGTGCCATCCAAAGACAGGTAAACACTGAAGCTTTCTTT.

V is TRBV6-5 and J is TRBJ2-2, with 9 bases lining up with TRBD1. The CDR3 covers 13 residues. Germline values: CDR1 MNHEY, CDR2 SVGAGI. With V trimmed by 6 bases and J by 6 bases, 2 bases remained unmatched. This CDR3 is CASRGTGPGELFF. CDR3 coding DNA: TGTGCCAGCAGGGGGACAGGGCCCGGGGAGCTGTTTTTT.

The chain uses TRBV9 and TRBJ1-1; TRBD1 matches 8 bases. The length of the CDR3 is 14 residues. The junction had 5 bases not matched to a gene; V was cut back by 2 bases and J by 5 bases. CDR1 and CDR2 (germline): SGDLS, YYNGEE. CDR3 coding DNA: TGTGCCAGCAGCGTCGGACAGGGTTTAACTGAAGCTTTCTTT. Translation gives CASSVGQGLTEAFF.

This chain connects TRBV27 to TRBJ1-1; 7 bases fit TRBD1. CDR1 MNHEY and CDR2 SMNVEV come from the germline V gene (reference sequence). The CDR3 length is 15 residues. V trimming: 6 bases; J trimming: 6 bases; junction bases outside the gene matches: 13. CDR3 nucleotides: TGTGCCAGCAGCCCCAGACCCGACAGGGCCGCTGAAGCTTTCTTT. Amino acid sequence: CASSPRPDRAAEAFF.

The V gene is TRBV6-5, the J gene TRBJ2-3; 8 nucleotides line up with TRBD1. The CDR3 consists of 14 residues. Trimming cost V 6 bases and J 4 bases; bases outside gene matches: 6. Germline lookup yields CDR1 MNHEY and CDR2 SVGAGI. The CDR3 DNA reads TGTGCCAGCAGCATGACAGGGGCTGCAGATACGCAGTATTTT. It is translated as CASSMTGAADTQYF.

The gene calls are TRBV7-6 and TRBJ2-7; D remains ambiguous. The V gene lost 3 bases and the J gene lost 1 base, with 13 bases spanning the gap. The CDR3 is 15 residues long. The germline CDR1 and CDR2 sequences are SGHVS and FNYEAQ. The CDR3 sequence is CASSFSPTISYEQYF. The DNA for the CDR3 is TGTGCCAGCAGCTTTAGTCCCACGATATCCTACGAGCAGTACTTC.

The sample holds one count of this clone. CDR3 nucleotides: TGTGCCAGCAGGGCCGCGGGGGGCGGCCTCAATGAGCAGTTCTTC. This sequence encodes CASRAAGGGLNEQFF. The chain has TRBV6-5 and TRBJ2-1; 8 bases match TRBD2. The CDR3 covers 15 residues. With 6 bases clipped from V and 6 bases from J, the junction kept 10 bases outside the gene matches. Per germline, CDR1 MNHEY and CDR2 SVGAGI.

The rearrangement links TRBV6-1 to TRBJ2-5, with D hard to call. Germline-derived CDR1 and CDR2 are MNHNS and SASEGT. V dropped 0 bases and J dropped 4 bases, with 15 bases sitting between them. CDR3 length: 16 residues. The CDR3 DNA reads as TGTGCCAGCAGTGAAGCGCCAAACCTCGGGTCAGAGACCCAGTACTTC. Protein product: CASSEAPNLGSETQYF.

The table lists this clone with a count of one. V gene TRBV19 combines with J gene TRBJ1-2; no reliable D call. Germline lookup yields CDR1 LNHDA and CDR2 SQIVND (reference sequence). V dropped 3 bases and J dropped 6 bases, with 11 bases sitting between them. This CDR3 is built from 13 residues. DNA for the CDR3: TGTGCCAGTAGTATCCGGGGTTCAGATGGCTACACCTTC. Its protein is CASSIRGSDGYTF.

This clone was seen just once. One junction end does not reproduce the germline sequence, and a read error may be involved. Here the CDR3 DNA reads TGTGCTAGCAGCTTAGCGGGGCAGGGTGCCGAGCAGTACTTC. Its translation is CASSLAGQGAEQYF. J is TRBJ2-7 and V is TRBV7-7, with 8 bases identical to TRBD2. The CDR3 length is 14 residues. CDR1 is SSHAT, CDR2 FNYEAQ, per germline (reference sequence).

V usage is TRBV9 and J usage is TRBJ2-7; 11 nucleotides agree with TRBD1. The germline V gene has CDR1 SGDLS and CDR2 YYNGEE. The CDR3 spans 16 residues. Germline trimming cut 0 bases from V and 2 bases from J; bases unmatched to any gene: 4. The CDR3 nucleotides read TGTGCCAGCAGCGTAGGGGTGGGACAGGGGGCCTACGAGCAGTACTTC. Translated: CASSVGVGQGAYEQYF.

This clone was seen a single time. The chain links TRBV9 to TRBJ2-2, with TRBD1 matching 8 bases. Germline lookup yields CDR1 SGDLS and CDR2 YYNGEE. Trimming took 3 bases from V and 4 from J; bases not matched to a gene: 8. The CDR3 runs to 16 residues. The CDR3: CASSETGTGFTGELFF. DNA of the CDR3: TGTGCCAGCAGCGAAACCGGGACAGGCTTCACCGGGGAGCTGTTTTTT.

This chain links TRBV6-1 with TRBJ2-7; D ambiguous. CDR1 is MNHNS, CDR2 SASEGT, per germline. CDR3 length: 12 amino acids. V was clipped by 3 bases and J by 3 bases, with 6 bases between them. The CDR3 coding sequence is TGTGCCAGCAGTGACTACGGCTACGAGCAGTACTTC. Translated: CASSDYGYEQYF.

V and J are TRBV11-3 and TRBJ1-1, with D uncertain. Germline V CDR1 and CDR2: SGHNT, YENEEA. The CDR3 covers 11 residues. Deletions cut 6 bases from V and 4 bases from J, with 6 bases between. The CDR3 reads CASSAGTEAFF. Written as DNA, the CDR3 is TGTGCCAGCAGTGCGGGCACTGAAGCTTTCTTT.